This T cell receptor (beta chain) was sequenced in a study of response to subunit inactivated influenza vaccine (dated by TCRdb to about 2018). Regarding the complete study: The study used deep quantitative T cell receptor repertoire profiling to track responses to a trivalent subunit inactivated influenza vaccine.

The library was produced with RT-PCR. The instrument was an Illumina HiSeq 2500. TCRdb cleaned the public reads at Q25 with fastp, built clones with MiXCR and kept in-frame beta chains. Each CDR3 protein gets just one entry, which takes the most common genes and DNA from the rows behind it. The sample table records 200,000 to 300,000 distinct CDR3 sequences; 9% to 15% of these occur just once. Of the sample, approximately 8.3% falls within the top ten clones. This clonotype was observed a handful of times. Its recognized antigen is unknown. Nothing much larger sits one base from this clone, and base qualities are not available. Sequences LGHNA (CDR1) and YSLEER (CDR2) are obtained from the germline V gene. V loses 0 bases of germline sequence and J loses 5 bases, and the interval between the two ends is 16 bases. The CDR3 goes from the cysteine to the phenylalanine over 16 residues. Of the read, only the CDR3 DNA is kept; its 48 bases are in frame from base 1.

Results the study describes overall, beyond this receptor: According to the authors, only a limited number of new T cells may be recruited by each seasonal influenza vaccination.

The receptor comes from a man between 45 and 60 years old who received an inactivated influenza vaccine. Donor details come from another sample of the same person, matched by shared clones. The V gene is TRBV4-3 and the J gene is TRBJ1-2, and the D gene may be TRBD1, 5 bases matching. The material sequenced was non-naive T cells sorted from PBMCs, taken 14 to 15 days before vaccination. The cell subset or site label, read with the paper, signifies: memory T cell fraction. CDR3 loop: CASSQDKDTSLYGYTF. Read as DNA, the sequence is TGCGCCAGCAGCCAAGATAAGGACACTTCTTTGTATGGCTACACCTTC.